The 13 T cell receptor beta chains listed next were all sequenced from one sample in a study of blood T cell repertoires in COVID-19. Sequencing used immunoSEQ multiplex PCR; TCRdb keeps in-frame clones, though not all of them. Of just under 85,000 clones listed, around nine tenths are singletons. Sequenced sample: peripheral blood. The receptors were sampled from a man of 80 years or more with active or convalescent COVID-19.

The rearrangement joins TRBV29-1 to TRBJ2-2; D may be TRBD2 (6 bases). Germline values: CDR1 SQVTM, CDR2 ANQGSEA. The V end lost 3 bases, the J end lost 1 base, and 9 bases lay between the germline ends. The CDR3 is made up of 14 amino acids. The CDR3 is CSVDVAVNTGELFF. CDR3 sequence (DNA): TGCAGCGTTGACGTAGCGGTGAACACCGGGGAGCTGTTTTTT.

The chain joins TRBV18 to TRBJ1-4, with D tentatively TRBD1 (5 bases). The germline CDR1 and CDR2 sequences are KGHSH and LQKENI. CDR3 length: 15 amino acids. V was cut by 3 bases and J by 4 bases, with 12 bases left in between. CDR3 in DNA: TGTGCCAGCTCACCGGGCGGGGCGAGTAATGAAAAACTGTTTTTT. Protein product: CASSPGGASNEKLFF.

The chain uses TRBV4-2 and TRBJ2-1, with 14 nucleotides matching TRBD2. This CDR3 has 17 residues. Unmatched junction bases numbered 3, after V lost 0 bases and J lost 5 bases. Germline loops: CDR1 LGHNA, CDR2 YNFKEQ. CDR3 amino acids: CASSQDRTSGGNNEQFF. CDR3 DNA sequence: TGTGCCAGCAGCCAAGACAGGACTAGCGGGGGGAACAATGAGCAGTTCTTC.

This chain links TRBV27 with TRBJ2-1; the D gene is possibly TRBD2 (5 bases). Germline V gene lookup returns CDR1 MNHEY and CDR2 SMNVEV (reference sequence). The CDR3 consists of 15 residues. V lost 5 bases and J lost 2, with 13 bases in between. The CDR3 sequence is CASSPRGGPYNEQFF. The DNA of the CDR3 is TGTGCCAGCAGTCCCCGGGGTGGGCCCTACAATGAGCAGTTCTTC.

This clone was recorded once. CDR3 DNA: TGTGCCAGCAGCCAATCTGCGGGGTCTGGTTACGAGCAGTACGTC. This sequence encodes CASSQSAGSGYEQYV. The chain employs TRBV16 and TRBJ2-7, with D possibly TRBD2 on 6 matching bases. Trimming took off 0 bases at V and 4 bases at J, with 13 bases between the two ends. CDR3 size: 15 residues. From germline, CDR1 is KGHSY and CDR2 FQNENV.

The V and J genes are TRBV7-9 and TRBJ1-6; tentative D call: TRBD1 (6 bases). V was cut by 2 bases and J by 5 bases, with 13 bases left in between. CDR1 and CDR2 (germline): SEHNR, FQNEAQ (reference sequence). The CDR3 runs 16 residues. The CDR3 bases are TGTGCCAGCAGCTTATGGGGGACAACAAATAATTCACCCCTCCACTTT. It translates to CASSLWGTTNNSPLHF. Based on the CDR3 plus reference TRBV7-9 and TRBJ1-6, the full variable domain is DTGVSQNPRHKITKRGQNVTFRCDPISEHNRLYWYRQTLGQGPEFLTYFQNEAQLEKSRLLSDRFSAERPKGSFSTLEIQRTEQGDSAMYLCASSLWGTTNNSPLHFGNGTRLTVT.

V usage is TRBV19 and J usage is TRBJ2-1; D not resolved. Trimming shortened V by 3 bases and J by 11 bases, and 20 bases separated the two germline ends. In germline, CDR1 is LNHDA, CDR2 SQIVND (reference sequence). CDR3 length: 15 residues. In nucleotides, the CDR3 is TGTGCCAGTAGTATCCGGAGTGGAGAGCAAGATAAGCAGTTCTTC. Translated, it gives CASSIRSGEQDKQFF.

J is TRBJ2-6 and V is TRBV5-1; TRBD1 matches at 9 bases. V dropped 5 bases and J dropped 2; count of bases not matched to a gene: 8. Looked up from germline, CDR1 is SGHRS and CDR2 is YFSETQ. The CDR3 consists of 17 residues. The CDR3 region has the DNA TGCGCCAGCAGGAGGTGGGACAGGGTGGCTGGGGCCAACGTCCTGACTTTC. The encoded protein is CASRRWDRVAGANVLTF.

The sample holds one count of this clone. This chain links TRBV19 with TRBJ1-1; a weak D match, TRBD1 (5 bases). CDR3 length equals 15 residues. V was clipped by 3 bases and J by 1 base, with 12 bases between them. CDR1 is LNHDA and CDR2 is SQIVND in the germline V gene (reference sequence). The CDR3, as DNA: TGTGCCAGTAGTATTTGGGGCACGCGGAACACTGAAGCTTTCTTT. Protein sequence: CASSIWGTRNTEAFF.

A word on this clone: Other DNA sequences in the sample encode the same CDR3. The chain links TRBV28 to TRBJ1-2; D unclear. The CDR3 spans 13 residues. The V and J ends lost 3 bases and 4 bases respectively, with 9 bases between them. Germline V lookup: CDR1 MDHEN, CDR2 SYDVKM. The CDR3 protein is CASSFVGGYGYTF. DNA of the CDR3: TGTGCCAGCAGTTTTGTTGGCGGCTATGGCTACACCTTC.

This chain joins TRBV11-3 and TRBJ1-1; 7 nucleotides match TRBD1. CDR3 size: 12 residues. Germline V gene data show CDR1 as SGHNT and CDR2 as YENEEA. The V and J ends lost 5 bases and 7 bases, in that order; junction bases with no gene match: 4. The CDR3 DNA sequence: TGTGCCAGCAGCCCCGACAGGGTTGAAGCTTTCTTT. It encodes CASSPDRVEAFF.

The chain joins TRBV6-2 or TRBV6-3 to TRBJ2-5; no clear D gene. From germline, CDR1 is MNHEY and CDR2 SVGEGT. The CDR3 is 16 residues long. The V end lost 2 bases, the J end lost 0 bases, and 13 bases lay between the germline ends. The CDR3 region has the DNA TGTGCCAGCAGTTACGAAGTCTGGGCAGACCAAGAGACCCAGTACTTC. Amino acid sequence: CASSYEVWADQETQYF.

The chain is built from TRBV5-4 and TRBJ2-3; 9 bases fit TRBD1. J gave up 3 bases and V 3 bases, and 2 bases lay outside the gene matches. This CDR3 comprises 14 residues. The germline gives CDR1 SGHNT, CDR2 YYREEE (reference sequence). The CDR3 sequence: CASSWDRVTDTQYF. The CDR3 region has the DNA TGTGCCAGCAGCTGGGACAGGGTGACAGATACGCAGTATTTT.